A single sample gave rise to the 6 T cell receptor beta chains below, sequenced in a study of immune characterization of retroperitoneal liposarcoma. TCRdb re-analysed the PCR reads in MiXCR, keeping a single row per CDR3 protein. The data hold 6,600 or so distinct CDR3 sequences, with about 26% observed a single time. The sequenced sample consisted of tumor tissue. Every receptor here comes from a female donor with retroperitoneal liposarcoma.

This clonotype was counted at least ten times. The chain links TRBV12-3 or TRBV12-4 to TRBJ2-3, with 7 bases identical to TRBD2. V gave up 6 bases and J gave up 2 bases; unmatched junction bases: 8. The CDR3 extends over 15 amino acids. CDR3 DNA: TGTGCCAGCAGCCATTCGGGACTACTCACAGATACGCAGTATTTT. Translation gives CASSHSGLLTDTQYF.

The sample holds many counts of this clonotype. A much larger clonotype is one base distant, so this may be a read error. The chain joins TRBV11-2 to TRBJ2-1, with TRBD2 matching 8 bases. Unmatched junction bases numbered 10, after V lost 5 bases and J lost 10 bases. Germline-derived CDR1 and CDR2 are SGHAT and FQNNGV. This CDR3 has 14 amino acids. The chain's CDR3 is CASSVRVRGGEQFF. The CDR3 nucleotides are TGTGCCAGCAGCGTCCGGGTCCGGGGGGGAGAGCAGTTCTTC.

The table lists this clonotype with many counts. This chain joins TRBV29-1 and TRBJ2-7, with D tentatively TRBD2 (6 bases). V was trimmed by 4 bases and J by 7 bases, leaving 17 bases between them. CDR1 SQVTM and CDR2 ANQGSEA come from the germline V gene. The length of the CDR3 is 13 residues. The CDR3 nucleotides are TGCAGCGTTGCGGCTAGCGCTGGGGTGGAGCAGTACTTC. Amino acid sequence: CSVAASAGVEQYF.

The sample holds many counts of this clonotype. The CDR3 bases are TGCGCCAGCAGTCCCCGCAGAGCAGTCTACGAGCAGTACTTC. It is translated as CASSPRRAVYEQYF. The chain couples TRBV10-1 to TRBJ2-7, with D hard to call. The CDR3 consists of 14 residues. Germline CDR1 WNHNN, CDR2 SYGVQD (reference sequence). V lost 5 bases to trimming and J lost 3 bases, with 14 bases between them.

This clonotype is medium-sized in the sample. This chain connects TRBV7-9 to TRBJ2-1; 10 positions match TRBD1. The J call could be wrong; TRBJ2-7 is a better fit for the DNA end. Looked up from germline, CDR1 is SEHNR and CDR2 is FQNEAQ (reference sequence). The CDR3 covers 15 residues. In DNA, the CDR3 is TGTGCCAGCAGCTTAGATGGGACAGGGGCAGGAGAGCAGTACTTC. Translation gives CASSLDGTGAGEQYF.

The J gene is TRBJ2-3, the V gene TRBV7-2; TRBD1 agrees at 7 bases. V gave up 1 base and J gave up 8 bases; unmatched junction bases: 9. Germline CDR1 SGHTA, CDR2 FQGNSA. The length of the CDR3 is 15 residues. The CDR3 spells CASSLGQGIIGTQYF. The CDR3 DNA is TGTGCCAGCAGCTTAGGACAGGGCATAATAGGTACGCAGTATTTT. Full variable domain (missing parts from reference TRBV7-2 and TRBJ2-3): GAGVSQSPSNKVTEKGKDVELRCDPISGHTALYWYRQSLGQGLEFLIYFQGNSAPDKSGLPSDRFSAERTGGSVSTLTIQRTQQEDSAVYLCASSLGQGIIGTQYFGPGTRLTVL.